This TCR beta chain was profiled in a study of blood T cell repertoires in COVID-19. Study information: Sample material is recorded as cDNA or gDNA derived from T cells, B-cell-depleted T cells, or PBMCs.

In the original workflow: The authors estimated nucleated cell counts from reference gene primer amplification. The table came from immunoSEQ multiplex PCR; TCRdb's copy has only in-frame clones and leaves some out. Clone size and V and J calls were adopted from that table, with D and trimming inferred from the DNA. The table lists approximately 290,000 clones, roughly 90% of them singletons. A note on this clone: Its ends do not fully match the called genes, so a read error is possible. Other DNA sequences from this sample encode an identical CDR3 as well.

The sequenced sample consisted of peripheral blood. The clonotype originates from a man aged 25 to 40 with acute or convalescent COVID-19.

The CDR3 coding sequence is TGCGCCAGCAGTCTGCTGGAGGGCGGGGACGAACAGTACTTC. Its translation is CASSLLEGGDEQYF. The chain carries TRBV5-1 and TRBJ2-7, with D perhaps TRBD2 (6 bases). The CDR3 is 14 amino acids. The germline V gene has CDR1 SGHRS and CDR2 YFSETQ. The whole variable domain, filled in from reference TRBV5-1 and TRBJ2-7, reads KAGVTQTPRYLIKTRGQQVTLSCSPISGHRSVSWYQQTPGQGLQFLFEYFSETQRNKGNFPGRFSGRQFSNSRSEMNVSTLELGDSALYLCASSLLEGGDEQYFGPGTRLTVT.